The rows below give T cell receptor beta chains drawn from one sample of a study of T cells after posttransplantation cyclophosphamide. Here immunoSEQ multiplex PCR was the method, and the copy in TCRdb shows in-frame clones only, minus some. The sample holds under 5,000 clones; roughly 94% are singletons and the top ten take around 0.64%. Sequencing was done on a sample of naive CD4+ T cells sorted from PBMCs. The receptors here all came from a man aged 50 to 59. CDR3s include the opening cysteine and the closing phenylalanine or tryptophan. Each record gives: D gene, J gene, V gene, clone size, CDR3 DNA, CDR3 protein. D genes are given only for firm matches. Clone size is shown for a subset of rows, as once, few, many or a class of expanded clone.

-,TRBJ1-3,TRBV19,few,TGTGCCAGTAGTCTACCAGGGTATGGAAACACCATATATTTT,CASSLPGYGNTIYF
-,TRBJ1-2,TRBV4-1,-,TGCGCCAGCAGCCAAGTAGCTACAGGTTTTTATGGCTACACCTTC,CASSQVATGFYGYTF
TRBD1,TRBJ2-5,TRBV19,-,TGTGCCAGTAGAGGGACAGGAGACCACCAAGAGACCCAGTACTTC,CASRGTGDHQETQYF
-,TRBJ2-3,TRBV5-6,-,TGTGCCAGCAGCAGCGGGTTATACACAGATACGCAGTATTTT,CASSSGLYTDTQYF
-,TRBJ2-5,TRBV12-5,once,TGTGCTAGTAGCACCGGGGAGACCCAGTACTTC,CASSTGETQYF
TRBD1,TRBJ1-2,TRBV11-3,-,TGTGCCAGCAGCCCAACAGGGGTGGAAGGTGGCTACACCTTC,CASSPTGVEGGYTF
-,TRBJ2-3,TRBV10-3,-,TGTGCCATCTCTAGTACTAGCACCACAGATACGCAGTATTTT,CAISSTSTTDTQYF
TRBD1,TRBJ2-7,TRBV10-2,-,TGCGCCAGCAGTGAGTCCCCGGGACAGGGAAAGCCGGACTTC,CASSESPGQGKPDF
TRBD1,TRBJ2-3,TRBV9,-,TGTGCCAGCAGCGTTACAGGGGGCAATACGCAGTATTTT,CASSVTGGNTQYF
TRBD2,TRBJ2-1,TRBV6-1,-,TGTGCCAGGGGACTAGCGGGGGGTGTTGTAAATGAGCAGTTCTTC,CARGLAGGVVNEQFF
-,TRBJ2-1,TRBV2,-,TGTGCCAGCAATCTACAGGGCGCCTCCTACAATGAGCAGTTCTTC,CASNLQGASYNEQFF
TRBD2,TRBJ2-7,TRBV7-3,once,TGTGCCAGCAGCTTAACCTCGGGAGGGGTTGAGCAGTACTTC,CASSLTSGGVEQYF
TRBD1,TRBJ2-7,TRBV7-6,once,TGTGCCAGCAGCTTAGCGACAGGGCAAACCTACGAGCAGTACTTC,CASSLATGQTYEQYF
-,TRBJ1-6,TRBV11-2,-,TGTGCCAGCAGCTTCGCGGGGAATTCACCCCTCCACTTT,CASSFAGNSPLHF
-,TRBJ1-5,TRBV5-8,-,TGTGCCAGCAGCTATAACAGCGGCGAGCCCCAGCATTTT,CASSYNSGEPQHF
-,TRBJ2-4,TRBV19,-,TGTGCCAGTAGCAGGGTAGCCTTAGCCAAAAACATTCAGTACTTC,CASSRVALAKNIQYF
-,TRBJ2-4,TRBV27,-,TGTGCCAGCAGACCCACAGGGAATCGGGCCAAAAACATTCAGTACTTC,CASRPTGNRAKNIQYF
-,TRBJ2-7,TRBV10-3,once,TGTGCCATCAGGCAACAGGGAACGGACGAGCAGTACTTC,CAIRQQGTDEQYF
-,TRBJ1-5,TRBV6-5,once,TGTGCCAGCAGTTACTCTTCATGGGGGAGGCAGCCCCAGCATTTT,CASSYSSWGRQPQHF
-,TRBJ2-3,TRBV7-6,-,TGTGCCAGCAGCTACCAACAGGGAAACCTACTCACAGATACGCAGTATTTT,CASSYQQGNLLTDTQYF
-,TRBJ1-2,TRBV9,-,TGTGCCAGCAGCGTAGACAGTCAGGGCTATGGCTACACCTTC,CASSVDSQGYGYTF
TRBD1,TRBJ2-7,TRBV5-6,-,TGTGCCAGCAGCTACAAGGGGGCTAACTCCTACGAGCAGTACTTC,CASSYKGANSYEQYF
-,TRBJ2-4,TRBV13,-,TGTGCCAGCAGCCTGGGCCCAAACATTCAGTACTTC,CASSLGPNIQYF
TRBD2,TRBJ2-7,TRBV7-3,-,TGTGCCAGCAGATCTAGCGGGGGCGGGGGCGAGCAGTACTTC,CASRSSGGGGEQYF
TRBD1,TRBJ1-1,TRBV2,-,TGTGCCAGCCTAAGCTGGACAGGGGGATTGGCTTTCTTT,CASLSWTGGLAFF
-,TRBJ1-3,TRBV2,-,TGTGCCAGCAGTGAAGGGAGGGCGTTTCAACGAAACACCATATATTTT,CASSEGRAFQRNTIYF
TRBD2,TRBJ2-3,TRBV18,once,TGTGCCAGCTCACCACCTTCCAGCGGGAGTACAGATACGCAGTATTTT,CASSPPSSGSTDTQYF
-,TRBJ1-5,TRBV5-4,-,TGTGCCAGCAGCTTGGACGGAGGAGGGCTTAATCAGCCCCAGCATTTT,CASSLDGGGLNQPQHF
-,TRBJ2-5,TRBV6-5,-,TGTGCCAGCAGTTACGGCGGGCAAGAGACCCAGTACTTC,CASSYGGQETQYF